This T cell receptor beta chain was sequenced in a study of long-term antiretroviral therapy in people with HIV. A v3.0 immunoSEQ assay was performed at survey level. Sequencing used immunoSEQ multiplex PCR; TCRdb keeps in-frame clones, though not all of them. Of about 39,000 clones in the sample, around 83% were seen once. This receptor was obtained from a woman aged 45-59 years with HIV. The sequences come from unsorted PBMCs, collected 3.1 years after starting antiretroviral therapy.

The CDR3 DNA reads as TGTGCCAGCTCTATTCTGACAGGGTTTCGATACGAGCAGTACTTC. Amino acid sequence: CASSILTGFRYEQYF. The chain links TRBV6-1 to TRBJ2-7; 7 positions agree with TRBD1. V trimming: 8 bases; J trimming: 4 bases; junction bases outside the gene matches: 14. The CDR3 spans 15 residues. Germline V CDR1 and CDR2: MNHNS, SASEGT.